The clone carrying this TCR beta chain was seen repeatedly, ten times or more. The source of the sample is a study of T-cell reconstitution after alpha-beta-depleted transplantation in children. The germline V and J ends were trimmed by 0 bases and 1 base, with 7 bases remaining between them. This CDR3 spans 14 amino acids. The germline V gene has CDR1 LNHNV and CDR2 YYDKDF (reference sequence). TCRbeta library construction was performed incorporating unique molecular identifiers. TCRdb re-called the PCR reads through MiXCR, storing one row per CDR3 protein. This sample has 230,000 or so distinct CDR3 sequences, with approximately 12% found just once.

The sequences come from PBMCs from the stem cell graft donor, collected from the stem cell graft. The chain uses TRBV15 and TRBJ2-7; D ambiguous. The TCR sequence derives from a human donor who donated a stem cell graft to a child with acute lymphoblastic leukemia. The CDR3 region is CATSRDAGSYEQYF. The DNA for the CDR3 is TGTGCCACCAGCAGAGATGCAGGATCCTACGAGCAGTACTTC.